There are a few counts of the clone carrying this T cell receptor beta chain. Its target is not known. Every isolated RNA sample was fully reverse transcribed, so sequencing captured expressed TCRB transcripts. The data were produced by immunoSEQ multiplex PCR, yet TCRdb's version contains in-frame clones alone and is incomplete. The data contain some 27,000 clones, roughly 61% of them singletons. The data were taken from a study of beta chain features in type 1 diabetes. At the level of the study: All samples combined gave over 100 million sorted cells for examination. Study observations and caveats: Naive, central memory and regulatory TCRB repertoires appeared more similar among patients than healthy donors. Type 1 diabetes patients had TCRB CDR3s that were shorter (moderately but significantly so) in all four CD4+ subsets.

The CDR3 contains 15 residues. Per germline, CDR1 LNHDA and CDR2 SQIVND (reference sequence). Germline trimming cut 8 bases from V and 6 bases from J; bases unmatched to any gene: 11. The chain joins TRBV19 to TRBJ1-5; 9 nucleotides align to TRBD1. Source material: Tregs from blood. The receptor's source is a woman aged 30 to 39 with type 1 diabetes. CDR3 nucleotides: TGTGCCAGTCTCGATCCCACAGGGGGCAGTCAGCCCCAGCATTTT. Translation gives CASLDPTGGSQPQHF.